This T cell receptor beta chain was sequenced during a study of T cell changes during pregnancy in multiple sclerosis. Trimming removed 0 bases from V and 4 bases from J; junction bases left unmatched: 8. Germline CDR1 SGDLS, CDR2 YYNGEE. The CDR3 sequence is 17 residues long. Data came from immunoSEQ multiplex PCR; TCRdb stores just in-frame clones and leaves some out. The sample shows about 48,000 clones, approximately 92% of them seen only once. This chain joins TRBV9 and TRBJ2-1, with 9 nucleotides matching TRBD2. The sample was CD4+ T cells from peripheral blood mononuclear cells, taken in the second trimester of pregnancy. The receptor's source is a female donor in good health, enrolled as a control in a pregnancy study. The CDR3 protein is CASSVDEREAGYNEQFF. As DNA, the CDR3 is TGTGCCAGCAGCGTAGATGAGCGGGAGGCCGGTTACAATGAGCAGTTCTTC.